These T cell receptor beta chains were read from a single sample in a study of shared clonotypes between healthy human individuals. TCRdb's table, derived via immunoSEQ multiplex PCR, lists solely in-frame clones and lacks some. The table records millions of clones, 85% to 95% of them present only once. The sample was naive CD4+ T cells sorted from blood. The receptors come from a man in his late teens or twenties in good health. The CDR3 runs from the conserved cysteine through the conserved F or W. Fields, in order: J gene, V gene, clone size, D gene, CDR3 DNA, CDR3 protein. D genes are given only for firm matches. A clone size is listed for some rows: how often the clone was seen (once, few, many), or a class if it is expanded.

j_gene: TRBJ1-3; v_gene: TRBV5-1; abundance: .; d_gene: .; CDR3nt: TGCGCCAGCAGCTTGGGAGACCTGGCGGGGTCTGGAAACACCATATATTTT; CDR3aa: CASSLGDLAGSGNTIYF
j_gene: TRBJ1-2; v_gene: TRBV5-1; abundance: .; d_gene: TRBD1; CDR3nt: TGCGCCAGCAGCTTGGGGACAGGAGTCGGCTACACCTTC; CDR3aa: CASSLGTGVGYTF
j_gene: TRBJ2-7; v_gene: TRBV5-1; abundance: .; d_gene: TRBD1; CDR3nt: TGCGCCAGCAGCCCCGGGACAGGGGATCGGTATGAGCAGTACTTC; CDR3aa: CASSPGTGDRYEQYF
j_gene: TRBJ2-7; v_gene: TRBV12-1; abundance: .; d_gene: .; CDR3nt: TGTGCCAGCAGCTTTGAGTCGGGACTAGCGGGAGAATGCTCCTACGAGCAGTACTTC; CDR3aa: CASSFESGLAGECSYEQYF
j_gene: TRBJ1-4; v_gene: TRBV2; abundance: .; d_gene: .; CDR3nt: TGTGCCAGCAGCGAGACAGGAACAACTAATGAAAAACTGTTTTTT; CDR3aa: CASSETGTTNEKLFF
j_gene: TRBJ2-7; v_gene: TRBV6-5; abundance: .; d_gene: .; CDR3nt: TGTGCCAGCAGGGTGTCAGGGCCAGGAACTTACGAGCAGTACTTC; CDR3aa: CASRVSGPGTYEQYF
j_gene: TRBJ2-1; v_gene: TRBV10-1; abundance: .; d_gene: TRBD1; CDR3nt: TGCGCCAGCAGTGAACAGGGGGCGAACGATGAGCAGTTCTTC; CDR3aa: CASSEQGANDEQFF
j_gene: TRBJ2-2; v_gene: TRBV5-4; abundance: .; d_gene: .; CDR3nt: TGTGCCAGCAGCTTGGACCTCACCGGGGAGCTGTTTTTT; CDR3aa: CASSLDLTGELFF
j_gene: TRBJ1-4; v_gene: TRBV5-1; abundance: once; d_gene: TRBD1; CDR3nt: TGCGCCAGCAGCTCGGACAGGAGTTATGAAAAACTGTTTTTT; CDR3aa: CASSSDRSYEKLFF
j_gene: TRBJ1-5; v_gene: TRBV4-3; abundance: .; d_gene: TRBD1; CDR3nt: TGCGCCAGCAGCGTAGACAGGGCTAGCAATCAGCCCCAGCATTTT; CDR3aa: CASSVDRASNQPQHF
j_gene: TRBJ2-1; v_gene: TRBV2; abundance: .; d_gene: .; CDR3nt: TGTGCCAGCAGCGACGGACAGCGTAATGAGCAGTTCTTC; CDR3aa: CASSDGQRNEQFF
j_gene: TRBJ1-5; v_gene: TRBV28; abundance: .; d_gene: TRBD1; CDR3nt: TGTGCCAGCAGGGGACCAGGGGGCGCTTTTCAGCCCCAGCATTTT; CDR3aa: CASRGPGGAFQPQHF
j_gene: TRBJ1-6; v_gene: TRBV5-5; abundance: .; d_gene: .; CDR3nt: TGTGCCAGCAGCTTAGCGGCCTATAATTCACCCCTCCACTTT; CDR3aa: CASSLAAYNSPLHF
j_gene: TRBJ1-6; v_gene: TRBV18; abundance: .; d_gene: .; CDR3nt: TGTGCCAGCTCACCACCGGGGTTGGGCCCCCTCCACTTT; CDR3aa: CASSPPGLGPLHF
j_gene: TRBJ2-3; v_gene: TRBV7-9; abundance: .; d_gene: TRBD1; CDR3nt: TGTGCCAGCAGCTCGCAGGGGGCTGGGGATACGCAGTATTTT; CDR3aa: CASSSQGAGDTQYF
j_gene: TRBJ1-2; v_gene: TRBV5-1; abundance: .; d_gene: .; CDR3nt: TGCGCCAGCAGCGGGCCGGGGAGTCGGGATGGCTACACCTTC; CDR3aa: CASSGPGSRDGYTF
j_gene: TRBJ2-7; v_gene: TRBV2; abundance: once; d_gene: .; CDR3nt: TGTGCCAGCACCGTGGAACAGGGTACCTACGAGCAGTACTTC; CDR3aa: CASTVEQGTYEQYF
j_gene: TRBJ1-4; v_gene: TRBV4-3; abundance: .; d_gene: .; CDR3nt: TGCGCCAGCAGCCCGGGGGTTAATGAAAAACTGTTTTTT; CDR3aa: CASSPGVNEKLFF
j_gene: TRBJ1-4; v_gene: TRBV10-3; abundance: .; d_gene: .; CDR3nt: TGTGCCATCAGTGAAGGCAGAGGAGGGGAAAAACTGTTTTTT; CDR3aa: CAISEGRGGEKLFF
j_gene: TRBJ2-2; v_gene: TRBV5-1; abundance: .; d_gene: .; CDR3nt: TGCGCCAGCAGCTTGGATGGTGAGAACACCGGGGAGCTGTTTTTT; CDR3aa: CASSLDGENTGELFF
j_gene: TRBJ2-3; v_gene: TRBV5-4; abundance: once; d_gene: .; CDR3nt: TGTGCCAGCAGCTTGGCATTGGGGGATACGCAGTATTTT; CDR3aa: CASSLALGDTQYF
j_gene: TRBJ2-7; v_gene: TRBV11-2; abundance: .; d_gene: TRBD1; CDR3nt: TGTGCCAGCAGCTCCACAGGGGGCGGCTACGAGCAGTACTTC; CDR3aa: CASSSTGGGYEQYF
j_gene: TRBJ1-4; v_gene: TRBV2; abundance: .; d_gene: TRBD1; CDR3nt: TGTGCCAGCAGTGCCCAGGGGGGCGGTAATGAAAAACTGTTTTTT; CDR3aa: CASSAQGGGNEKLFF
j_gene: TRBJ2-5; v_gene: TRBV18; abundance: .; d_gene: .; CDR3nt: TGTGCCAGCTCCCTCCGTGGTGCGGGGGCCCAAGAGACCCAGTACTTC; CDR3aa: CASSLRGAGAQETQYF
j_gene: TRBJ2-2; v_gene: TRBV18; abundance: .; d_gene: .; CDR3nt: TGTGCCAGCTCACCAGGAGTAGGGACCGGGGAGCTGTTTTTT; CDR3aa: CASSPGVGTGELFF
j_gene: TRBJ2-2; v_gene: TRBV27; abundance: .; d_gene: .; CDR3nt: TGTGCCAGCAGTTTGGGGACCAGGGGCGGGGAGCTGTTTTTT; CDR3aa: CASSLGTRGGELFF
j_gene: TRBJ2-2; v_gene: TRBV10-3; abundance: .; d_gene: .; CDR3nt: TGTGCCATCGGCAGTACGACCGGGGAGCTGTTTTTT; CDR3aa: CAIGSTTGELFF
j_gene: TRBJ2-1; v_gene: TRBV7-2; abundance: .; d_gene: .; CDR3nt: TGTGCCAGCAGCTTGCGACAGGTTTTTGATGAGCAGTTCTTC; CDR3aa: CASSLRQVFDEQFF
j_gene: TRBJ1-1; v_gene: TRBV5-1; abundance: .; d_gene: .; CDR3nt: TGCGCCAGCAGCTTGCAATCAGGCAGCTTGAACACTGAAGCTTTCTTT; CDR3aa: CASSLQSGSLNTEAFF
j_gene: TRBJ2-3; v_gene: TRBV28; abundance: .; d_gene: .; CDR3nt: TGTGCCAGCTGTGACCCTCGTGGGGGTAGCACAGATACGCAGTATTTT; CDR3aa: CASCDPRGGSTDTQYF
j_gene: TRBJ2-5; v_gene: TRBV5-1; abundance: .; d_gene: TRBD2; CDR3nt: TGCGCCAGCAGCTGGGGGACTAGCGGGAGTGGGGAGACCCAGTACTTC; CDR3aa: CASSWGTSGSGETQYF
j_gene: TRBJ2-3; v_gene: TRBV14; abundance: .; d_gene: .; CDR3nt: TGTGCCAGCAGCCAAGGGATCTGGACCACAGATACGCAGTATTTT; CDR3aa: CASSQGIWTTDTQYF
j_gene: TRBJ1-6; v_gene: TRBV6-6; abundance: .; d_gene: .; CDR3nt: TGTGCCAGCAGTTACTCGCAGGGGTATAATTCACCCCTCCACTTT; CDR3aa: CASSYSQGYNSPLHF
j_gene: TRBJ1-5; v_gene: TRBV27; abundance: .; d_gene: .; CDR3nt: TGTGCCAGCAGCCCCGGGACCGTGCGAGGGGCCCAGCATTTT; CDR3aa: CASSPGTVRGAQHF
j_gene: TRBJ2-7; v_gene: TRBV5-1; abundance: .; d_gene: TRBD1; CDR3nt: TGCGCCAGCAGCTTGGCCCTACTACGGGACAGGGGGATGGAGCAGTACTTC; CDR3aa: CASSLALLRDRGMEQYF
j_gene: TRBJ2-1; v_gene: TRBV9; abundance: .; d_gene: .; CDR3nt: TGTGCCAGCAGCGTAGCTTTTTTCGGGGAAATAAAGTTCTTC; CDR3aa: CASSVAFFGEIKFF
j_gene: TRBJ2-3; v_gene: TRBV7-9; abundance: .; d_gene: .; CDR3nt: TGTGCCAGCAGCTTAGACCCCTTTCCCAACACAGATACGCAGTATTTT; CDR3aa: CASSLDPFPNTDTQYF
j_gene: TRBJ2-2; v_gene: TRBV7-6; abundance: .; d_gene: .; CDR3nt: TGTGCCAGCAGCTTACGCGCCTACGGGGAGCTGTTTTTT; CDR3aa: CASSLRAYGELFF
j_gene: TRBJ1-2; v_gene: TRBV7-2; abundance: .; d_gene: .; CDR3nt: TGTGCCAGCAGCTTAGCGACAGCTAACTATGGCTACACCTTC; CDR3aa: CASSLATANYGYTF
j_gene: TRBJ1-4; v_gene: TRBV6-5; abundance: .; d_gene: TRBD1; CDR3nt: TGTGCCAGCAGTTCTCAGGGGGCAGGCGAAGAAAAACTGTTTTTT; CDR3aa: CASSSQGAGEEKLFF
j_gene: TRBJ2-5; v_gene: TRBV6-1; abundance: .; d_gene: .; CDR3nt: TGTGCCACCTCCCCGGGACGGTTACAAGAGACCCAGTACTTC; CDR3aa: CATSPGRLQETQYF
j_gene: TRBJ1-2; v_gene: TRBV7-8; abundance: .; d_gene: .; CDR3nt: TGTGCCAGCAGCTTAGAGGAGGATCGGAATGGCTACACCTTC; CDR3aa: CASSLEEDRNGYTF